This TCR beta chain was captured in a study of T-cell memory formation after mild COVID-19. Study summary: TCR clusters were mostly donor specific.

The sample holds a few counts of this clonotype. Its antigen is as yet unknown. Germline V lookup: CDR1 LGHNA, CDR2 YNFKEQ. CDR3 length: 15 residues. Trimming took off 0 bases at V and 5 bases at J, with 13 bases between the two ends. Regarding the study as a whole: For contracting clones, CD4+ ones sat mainly in CM and EM, CD8+ in EMRA. The study detected some responding clones in pre-infection memory, suggesting cross-reactive memory joined. Still unconfirmed is whether the second-wave clones peaking on day 37 recognized SARS-CoV-2.

TCRdb reprocessed the 5' RACE reads with MiXCR, giving one entry per CDR3 protein. The sample lists a few hundred thousand distinct CDR3 sequences, around a quarter occurring once. V gene TRBV4-2 combines with J gene TRBJ2-5, with D perhaps assigned TRBD1 or TRBD2 (5 bases each). This TCR derives from an adult woman who had mild COVID-19 (a few samples of this study predate the infection). Cell type and time point are not known. Sequenced sample: PBMCs or a T cell subset sorted from them (not recorded which). CDR3 in DNA: TGTGCCAGCAGCCAAGACCCCCGAGGGGTGGAGACCCAGTACTTC. This translates into CASSQDPRGVETQYF.